The 9 T cell receptor beta chains below were found in one sample sequenced in a study of shared clonotypes between healthy human individuals. Using immunoSEQ multiplex PCR, the repertoire was profiled, and TCRdb retains in-frame clones only, with some absent. The table has some 380,000 clones, 95% to 97% seen once; the top ten hold approximately 0.32%. Sequencing was performed on memory CD8+ T cells sorted from blood. Subset indicated: CD45RO+ cells pooled with CCR7-negative TemRA cells. All receptors derive from a man aged 25 to 45 in good health.

The chain is built from TRBV28 and TRBJ2-7; 8 bases map to TRBD1. Germline assignment: CDR1 MDHEN and CDR2 SYDVKM. This CDR3 has 15 amino acids. The ends lost 5 bases at V and 3 bases at J; junction bases unmatched: 9. The CDR3 spells CASSLSGGGLYEQYF. DNA of the CDR3: TGTGCCAGCAGTCTCTCAGGGGGCGGCCTCTACGAGCAGTACTTC.

The chain recombines TRBV2 with TRBJ2-7; D may be TRBD1 (6 bases). CDR3 length: 16 amino acids. The V gene lost 7 bases and the J gene lost 2 bases, with 21 bases spanning the gap. Germline lookup yields CDR1 SNHLY and CDR2 FYNNEI. The CDR3 sequence: CASTSPGVDRTYEQYF. The CDR3 bases are TGTGCCAGCACATCCCCAGGGGTAGACCGTACCTACGAGCAGTACTTC.

This clone was seen only once. V and J are TRBV4-1 and TRBJ1-1, with D perhaps matching TRBD1 (6 bases). The CDR3 contains 15 residues. The V gene lost 4 bases and the J gene lost 4 bases, with 16 bases spanning the gap. Looked up from germline, CDR1 is MGHRA and CDR2 is YSYEKL. The CDR3 DNA sequence: TGCGCCAGCAGCCGATCGGGGGGAGGGGGCACTGAAGCTTTCTTT. Protein product: CASSRSGGGGTEAFF.

J is TRBJ2-6 and V is TRBV28; weak D call: TRBD1 (6 bases). CDR3 length equals 15 residues. V gave up 6 bases and J gave up 2 bases, with 11 bases separating them. The germline CDR1 and CDR2 sequences are MDHEN and SYDVKM. The CDR3 loop is CASRPTGPGANVLTF. For the CDR3, the DNA is TGTGCCAGCAGGCCGACAGGTCCTGGGGCCAACGTCCTGACTTTC. Together with reference TRBV28 and TRBJ2-6, the CDR3 gives the full variable domain: DVKVTQSSRYLVKRTGEKVFLECVQDMDHENMFWYRQDPGLGLRLIYFSYDVKMKEKGDIPEGYSVSREKKERFSLILESASTNQTSMYLCASRPTGPGANVLTFGAGSRLTVL.

The genes are TRBV7-9 and TRBJ2-7; weak D call: TRBD2 (6 bases). The V and J ends lost 3 bases and 2 bases respectively, with 11 bases between them. The CDR3 is 14 residues long. CDR1 is SEHNR and CDR2 is FQNEAQ in the germline V gene (reference sequence). CDR3 loop: CASSFAEGAYEQYF. As DNA, the CDR3 is TGTGCCAGCAGCTTCGCGGAGGGAGCCTACGAGCAGTACTTC.

This rearrangement joins TRBV11-3 to TRBJ2-1, with D unclear. This CDR3 has 16 amino acids. Trimming took 5 bases from V and 5 from J, leaving 19 bases between them. Germline values: CDR1 SGHNT, CDR2 YENEEA. The DNA for the CDR3 is TGTGCCAGCAGCCCTAGGGCAGGCGGAACACACAATGAGCAGTTCTTC. It yields the protein CASSPRAGGTHNEQFF.

The rearrangement links TRBV5-1 to TRBJ2-3, with TRBD2 matching over 10 bases. This CDR3 is built from 15 residues. Germline assignment: CDR1 SGHRS and CDR2 YFSETQ. Germline trimming cut 0 bases from V and 5 bases from J; bases unmatched to any gene: 3. CDR3 protein: CASSLASGSRDTQYF. CDR3 nucleotides: TGCGCCAGCAGCTTGGCTAGCGGGAGTCGAGATACGCAGTATTTT.

The chain uses TRBV5-6 and TRBJ2-7; D call uncertain. V was clipped by 3 bases and J by 2 bases, with 9 bases between them. Germline CDR1 SGHDT, CDR2 YYEEEE. The CDR3 is 13 amino acids. The CDR3 sequence: CASSSDETYEQYF. Here the CDR3 DNA reads TGTGCCAGCAGCTCGGACGAAACCTACGAGCAGTACTTC. The whole variable domain, filled in from reference TRBV5-6 and TRBJ2-7, reads DAGVTQSPTHLIKTRGQQVTLRCSPKSGHDTVSWYQQALGQGPQFIFQYYEEEERQRGNFPDRFSGHQFPNYSSELNVNALLLGDSALYLCASSSDETYEQYFGPGTRLTVT.

The rearrangement links TRBV10-1 to TRBJ2-7; D remains ambiguous. This CDR3 comprises 13 residues. V shed 2 bases and J shed 3 bases, with 8 bases lying between them. Germline values: CDR1 WNHNN, CDR2 SYGVQD (reference sequence). The CDR3 loop reads CASSEGLVYEQYF. CDR3 coding DNA: TGCGCCAGCAGTGAGGGGTTGGTCTACGAGCAGTACTTC.